This TCR beta chain is drawn from a study of blood T cells in healthy people across ages. This clonotype was seen more than once but under ten times. The V end lost 8 bases, the J end lost 2 bases, and 10 bases lay between the germline ends. In germline, CDR1 is SNHLY, CDR2 FYNNEI. CDR3 length: 12 amino acids. Combining a sample-barcoded 5' primer with a J-beta primer mix, a second PCR ran for roughly 7 to 12 cycles. Researchers report that a template-switch adaptor with 12 random nucleotides tagged each cDNA molecule. Every individual sample yielded 2.5 million or more paired-end reads (each containing CDR3). Using its own MiXCR run on the 5' RACE reads, TCRdb lists one record per CDR3 protein. Of over 500,000 distinct CDR3 sequences in the sample, 27% are singletons; the top ten hold approximately 3.7%. Separately, the same data were catalogued under a study of T cells of mothers and their children. That source reports: The donors comprised roughly 6 children and their three healthy Caucasian mothers. Mothers and children who were related shared slightly more overlap than unrelated pairs, but not significantly more.

This TCR was sampled from a boy under 10 years old in good health. The gene calls are TRBV2 and TRBJ2-7; TRBD2 is a possible D gene (6 bases). Sequenced sample: blood. CDR3 loop: CASGGTPYEQYF. The CDR3 DNA is TGTGCCAGCGGGGGGACTCCCTACGAGCAGTACTTC.